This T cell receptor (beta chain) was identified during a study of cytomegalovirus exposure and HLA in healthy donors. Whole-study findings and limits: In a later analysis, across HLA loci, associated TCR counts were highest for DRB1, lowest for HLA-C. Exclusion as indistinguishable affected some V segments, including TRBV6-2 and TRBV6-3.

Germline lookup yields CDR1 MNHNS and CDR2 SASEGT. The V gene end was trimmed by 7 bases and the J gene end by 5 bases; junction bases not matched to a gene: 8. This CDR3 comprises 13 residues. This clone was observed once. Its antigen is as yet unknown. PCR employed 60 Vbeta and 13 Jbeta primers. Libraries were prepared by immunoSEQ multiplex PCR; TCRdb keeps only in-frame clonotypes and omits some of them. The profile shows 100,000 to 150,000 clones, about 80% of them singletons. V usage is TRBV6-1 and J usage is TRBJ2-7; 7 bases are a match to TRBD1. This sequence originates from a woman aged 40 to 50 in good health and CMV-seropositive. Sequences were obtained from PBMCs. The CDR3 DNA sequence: TGTGCCAGCACGACAGGGTTAAGTAACGAGCAGTACTTC. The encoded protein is CASTTGLSNEQYF.